What follows are 5 T cell receptor beta chains derived from one specimen sequenced in a study of blood T cell repertoires in COVID-19. The repertoire was sequenced with immunoSEQ multiplex PCR; TCRdb's copy has only in-frame clones and lacks some. The sample consists of 200,000 to 250,000 clones, nearly 90% of them appearing once. The sample taken for sequencing was peripheral blood. These receptors were collected from a man aged 18 to 29 with active or convalescent COVID-19.

This clone appeared a few times. V and J are TRBV4-2 and TRBJ1-1, with no clear D. Between the trimmed V and J ends, which lost 0 bases and 10 bases, there was a span of 12 bases. Germline V gives CDR1 LGHNA, CDR2 YNFKEQ. This CDR3 is 13 amino acids long. The CDR3 DNA sequence: TGTGCCAGCAGCCAAGAGGTGACCCGGAGAGCTTTCTTT. Its protein product is CASSQEVTRRAFF.

CDR3 sequence: CASSFLSTEPYGYTF. The CDR3 DNA is TGTGCCAGCAGTTTCTTATCAACAGAACCTTATGGCTACACCTTC. The rearrangement uses TRBV27 and TRBJ1-2; D is undetermined. Germline CDR1 reads MNHEY; CDR2 reads SMNVEV (reference sequence). Trimming took off 3 bases at V and 5 bases at J, with 16 bases between the two ends. This CDR3 spans 15 amino acids.

This chain uses TRBV6-2 or TRBV6-3 with TRBJ2-1, with a tentative D call TRBD2 (6 bases). V was clipped by 1 base and J by 0 bases, with 19 bases between them. This CDR3 has 19 residues. Germline V lookup: CDR1 MNHEY, CDR2 SVGEGT. In DNA form, the CDR3 reads TGTGCCAGCAGTTACTTCTCTAGCGAATTAACAGGCTCCTACAATGAGCAGTTCTTC. Its protein product is CASSYFSSELTGSYNEQFF.

The genes are TRBV28 and TRBJ1-2, with TRBD1 matching over 9 bases. Germline CDR1 reads MDHEN; CDR2 reads SYDVKM. V lost 6 bases and J lost 8; bases outside the gene matches: 13. The CDR3 has 15 residues. The chain's CDR3 is CASRKPGQGFFGYTF. In DNA form, the CDR3 reads TGTGCCAGCAGAAAACCGGGACAGGGCTTTTTCGGCTACACCTTC.

The rearrangement links TRBV7-9 to TRBJ1-2; a possible D gene is TRBD1 (5 bases). Germline lookup yields CDR1 SEHNR and CDR2 FQNEAQ (reference sequence). The V end lost 0 bases, the J end lost 5 bases, and 10 bases lay between the germline ends. The CDR3 covers 14 residues. The CDR3 sequence: CASSLARGMYGYTF. CDR3 sequence (DNA): TGTGCCAGCAGCTTAGCTCGGGGGATGTATGGCTACACCTTC.